This T cell receptor (beta chain) derives from a study of blood T cell repertoires in COVID-19. The CDR3 loop spans 12 amino acids. V lost 5 bases, J lost 3 bases, and 8 bases lay in between. Germline V lookup: CDR1 SGHRS, CDR2 YFSETQ. The assay was immunoSEQ multiplex PCR, and TCRdb's table has in-frame clones only and misses some. The sample has roughly 160,000 clones; approximately 84% are singletons. The chain carries TRBV5-1 and TRBJ2-5; possible D gene TRBD1, 5 bases. This sequence was found in an elderly woman with COVID-19, enrolled during active disease. Material for sequencing was peripheral blood. The CDR3 DNA reads as TGCGCCAGCAGGGACATTGAAGAGACCCAGTACTTC. Amino acids: CASRDIEETQYF.